This T cell receptor (beta chain) is from a study of T cells after yellow fever vaccination (dated by TCRdb to between 2017 and 2020). In the study overall: The SMART-Seq v4 Ultra Low Input RNA kit was used to prepare libraries from fractions with low cell numbers. To follow T-cell clones before and after both primary and booster YFV17D yellow fever vaccination, bulk TCR alpha and beta repertoires underwent longitudinal sequencing. Two healthy male donors made up the cohort, one aged 18 to 30 years and the other aged 30 to 40 years. Blood was drawn at multiple timepoints before and after primary and secondary immunization, with bulk PBMC replicates and cell subsets isolated.

Study-wide conclusions, independent of this receptor: Because abundant contaminating clonotypes from the bulk population could be contained in FACS-sorted repertoires, computational filtering was required. Only a couple of donors were included in the study, so the extent to which the findings can be generalized is limited. Compared with the primary T-cell response, the secondary T-cell response was weaker but faster, peaking on day 5 rather than day 15. A small share of clonotypes was detected in both CD4 and CD8 compartments, with the overlap likely arising from convergent recombination. After the booster, most clones that had expanded after primary vaccination were detected again (around 95% of CD4 and 70% to 90% of CD8), suggesting broad maintenance of memory.

TCR cDNA was synthesized by 5'RACE template switching, which introduced a universal primer site and unique molecular identifiers. Priming of cDNA synthesis was performed from both the TCR alpha and TCR beta constant segments. Library amplification used two PCR steps, and the second PCR step added sample barcodes and sequencing adapters. Libraries were sequenced on Illumina HiSeq 2500 (2x100 bp) or NovaSeq (2x150 bp). The authors' pipeline ran thus. MIGEC was used to demultiplex reads and collapse the reads into UMI consensus sequences, and MiXCR was used for V(D)J alignment. Vaccine-responding clonotypes were defined with edgeR using replicate PBMC samples, requiring FDR below 0.01 and a log2 fold change above 5 up to day 15. Each bulk clonotype received a CD4 or CD8 identity based on whether the sequenced CD4 or CD8 repertoire contained that clonotype at higher abundance. TCRdb's own reprocessing of the public reads used fastp at Q25 and MiXCR and kept productive beta chains. All rows with the same CDR3 protein become a single entry with the most common DNA and genes. Here the V and J calls rest on TCRdb's processing, not on the authors' analysis. The sample has 100,000 to 150,000 distinct CDR3 sequences on record, around 7.7% of them singletons. Roughly 2.5% of the sample goes to the ten largest clones.

V is cut by 4 bases and J by 5 bases, and the space between the germline ends is 18 bases. From cysteine to phenylalanine, the CDR3 is 15 amino acids long. Only the CDR3 part of the read is kept: 45 bases, read in frame from the first base. The germline V gene encodes CDR1 ENHRY and CDR2 SYGVKD. The treatment or condition label here, explained by the study, means: live attenuated yellow fever vaccine strain. A standard Ficoll-Paque protocol was used to isolate PBMCs from peripheral blood. CD4 and CD8 T-cell fractions were isolated with Dynabeads CD4 and CD8 positive selection kits. RNA was extracted with TriZol from bulk PBMCs, CD4 and CD8 fractions, and dextramer-positive and dextramer-negative fractions. As to this clonotype: What this receptor recognizes is not known. The input lacks base qualities; no much larger clone sits a single base away.

This TCR derives from a man younger than 35 who received the YFV17D yellow fever vaccine. The chain uses TRBV10-3 and TRBJ2-7; perhaps TRBD2 is the D gene, with 6 bases matching. The sequencing used CD4+ T cells sorted from PBMCs, collected roughly 10 days after the first yellow fever vaccination. This receptor has the CDR3 CAISAQAAASDEQYF. The DNA sequence reads TGTGCCATCAGTGCCCAGGCAGCCGCTAGCGACGAGCAGTACTTC.